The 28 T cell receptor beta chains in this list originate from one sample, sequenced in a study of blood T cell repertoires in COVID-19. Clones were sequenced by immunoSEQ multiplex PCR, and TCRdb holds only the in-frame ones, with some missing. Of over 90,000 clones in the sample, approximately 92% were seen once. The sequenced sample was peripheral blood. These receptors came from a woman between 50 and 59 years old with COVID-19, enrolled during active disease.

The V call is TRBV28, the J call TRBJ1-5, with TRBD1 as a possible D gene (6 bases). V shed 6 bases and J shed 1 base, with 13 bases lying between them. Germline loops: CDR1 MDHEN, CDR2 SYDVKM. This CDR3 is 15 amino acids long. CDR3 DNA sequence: TGTGCCAGCAGCCCAGACAGGTTGAGCAATCAGCCCCAGCATTTT. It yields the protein CASSPDRLSNQPQHF.

Written as DNA, the CDR3 is TGTGCCAGCAGTCTTCACGGACAGGGCCACTCTGGAAACACCATATATTTT. It codes for CASSLHGQGHSGNTIYF. This rearrangement joins TRBV6-6 to TRBJ1-3; 8 nucleotides align to TRBD1. The CDR3 totals 17 residues. V shed 5 bases and J 0 bases; nucleotides not matched to a gene: 9. Germline V lookup: CDR1 MNHNY, CDR2 SVGAGI (reference sequence).

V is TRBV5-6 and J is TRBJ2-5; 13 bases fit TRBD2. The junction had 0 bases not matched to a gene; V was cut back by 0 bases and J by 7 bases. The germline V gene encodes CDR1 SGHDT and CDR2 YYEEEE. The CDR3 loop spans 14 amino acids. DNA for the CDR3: TGTGCCAGCAGCTTGGGACTAGCGGGAGGGACCCAGTACTTC. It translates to CASSLGLAGGTQYF.

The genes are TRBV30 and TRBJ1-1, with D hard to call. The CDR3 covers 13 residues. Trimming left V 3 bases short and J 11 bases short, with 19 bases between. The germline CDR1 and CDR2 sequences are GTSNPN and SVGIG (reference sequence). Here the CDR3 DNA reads TGTGCCTGGAGAACGAAGCTGATGAACTTGGCTTTCTTT. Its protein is CAWRTKLMNLAFF.

Written as DNA, the CDR3 is TGTGCCAGCAGCTTAGTAGATCAGCCCCAGCATTTT. Protein product: CASSLVDQPQHF. The V call is TRBV7-8, the J call TRBJ1-5; D is unresolved. The CDR3 length is 12 residues. V lost 1 base and J lost 5, with 3 bases in between. The germline V gene encodes CDR1 SGHVS and CDR2 FQNEAQ.

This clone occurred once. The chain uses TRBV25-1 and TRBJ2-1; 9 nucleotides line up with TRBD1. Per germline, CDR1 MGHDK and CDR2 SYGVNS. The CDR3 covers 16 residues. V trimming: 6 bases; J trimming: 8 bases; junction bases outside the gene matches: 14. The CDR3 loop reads CASSAPKPGQGHEQFF. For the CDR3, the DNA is TGTGCCAGCAGCGCCCCCAAACCGGGACAGGGCCATGAGCAGTTCTTC.

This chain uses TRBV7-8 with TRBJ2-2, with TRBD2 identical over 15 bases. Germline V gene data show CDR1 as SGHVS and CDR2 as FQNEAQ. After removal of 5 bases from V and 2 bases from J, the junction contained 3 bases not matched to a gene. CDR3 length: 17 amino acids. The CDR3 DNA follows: TGTGCCAGCAGCCGGACTAGCGGGGGGGTAAACACCGGGGAGCTGTTTTTT. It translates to CASSRTSGGVNTGELFF.

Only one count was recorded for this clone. CDR3 DNA: TGTGCCTGGAGTGTATCCAGGCATTTGAACACTGAAGCTTTCTTT. Residues: CAWSVSRHLNTEAFF. The chain employs TRBV30 and TRBJ1-1; D call uncertain. The CDR3 loop spans 15 amino acids. V was shortened by 0 bases and J by 0 bases, with 11 bases between the two germline ends. Germline V gene sequence: CDR1 GTSNPN, CDR2 SVGIG (reference sequence).

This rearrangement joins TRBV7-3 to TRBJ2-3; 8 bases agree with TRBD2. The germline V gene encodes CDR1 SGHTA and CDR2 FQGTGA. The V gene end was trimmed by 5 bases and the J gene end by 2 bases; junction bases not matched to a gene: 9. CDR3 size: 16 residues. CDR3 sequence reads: CASSLRGGGSTDTQYF. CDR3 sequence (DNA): TGTGCCAGCAGCCTCCGGGGCGGGGGGTCCACAGATACGCAGTATTTT.

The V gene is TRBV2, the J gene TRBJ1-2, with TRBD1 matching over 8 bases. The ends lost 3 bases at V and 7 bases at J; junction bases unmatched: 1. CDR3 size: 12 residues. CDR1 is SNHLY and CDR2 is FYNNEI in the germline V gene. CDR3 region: CASSEDRVGYTF. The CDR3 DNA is TGTGCCAGCAGTGAGGACAGGGTTGGCTACACCTTC.

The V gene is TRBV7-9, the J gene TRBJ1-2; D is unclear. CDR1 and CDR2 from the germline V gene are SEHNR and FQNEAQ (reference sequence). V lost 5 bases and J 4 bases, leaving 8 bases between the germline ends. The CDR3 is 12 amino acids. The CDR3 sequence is CASSRGLYGYTF. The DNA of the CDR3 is TGTGCCAGCAGCCGCGGACTCTATGGCTACACCTTC.

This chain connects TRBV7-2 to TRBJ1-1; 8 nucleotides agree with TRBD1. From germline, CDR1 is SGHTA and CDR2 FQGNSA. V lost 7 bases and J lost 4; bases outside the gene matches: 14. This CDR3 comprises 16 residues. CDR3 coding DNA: TGTGCCAGCACCTCGGCGGACAGGGTATTTGTCACTGAAGCTTTCTTT. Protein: CASTSADRVFVTEAFF.

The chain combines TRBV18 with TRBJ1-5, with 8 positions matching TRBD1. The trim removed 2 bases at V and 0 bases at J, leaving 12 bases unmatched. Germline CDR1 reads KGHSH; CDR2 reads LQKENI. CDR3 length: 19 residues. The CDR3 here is CASSPSSGTGLNSNQPQHF. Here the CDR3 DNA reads TGTGCCAGCTCACCAAGTTCCGGGACAGGTCTAAATAGCAATCAGCCCCAGCATTTT.

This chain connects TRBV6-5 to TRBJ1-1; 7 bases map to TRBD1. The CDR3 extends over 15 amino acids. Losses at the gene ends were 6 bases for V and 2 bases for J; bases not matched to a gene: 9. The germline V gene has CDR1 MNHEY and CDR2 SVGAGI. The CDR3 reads CASRPLGGQNTEAFF. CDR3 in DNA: TGTGCCAGCAGGCCCTTAGGGGGCCAAAACACTGAAGCTTTCTTT.

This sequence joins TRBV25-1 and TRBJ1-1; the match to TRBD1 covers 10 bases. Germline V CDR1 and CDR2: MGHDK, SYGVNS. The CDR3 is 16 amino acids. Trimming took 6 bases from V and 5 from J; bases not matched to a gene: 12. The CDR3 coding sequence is TGTGCCAGCAGCGACAGGGGGCTTAAGGGTGGGACTGAAGCTTTCTTT. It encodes CASSDRGLKGGTEAFF. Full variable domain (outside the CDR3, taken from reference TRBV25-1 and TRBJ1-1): EADIYQTPRYLVIGTGKKITLECSQTMGHDKMYWYQQDPGMELHLIHYSYGVNSTEKGDLSSESTVSRIRTEHFPLTLESARPSHTSQYLCASSDRGLKGGTEAFFGQGTRLTVV.

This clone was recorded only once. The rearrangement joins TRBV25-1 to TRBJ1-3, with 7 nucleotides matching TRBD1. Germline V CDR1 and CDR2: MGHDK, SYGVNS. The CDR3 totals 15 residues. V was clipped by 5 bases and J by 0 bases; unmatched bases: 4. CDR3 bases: TGTGCCAGCAGTCGGACAGGCTACTCTGGAAACACCATATATTTT. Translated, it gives CASSRTGYSGNTIYF.

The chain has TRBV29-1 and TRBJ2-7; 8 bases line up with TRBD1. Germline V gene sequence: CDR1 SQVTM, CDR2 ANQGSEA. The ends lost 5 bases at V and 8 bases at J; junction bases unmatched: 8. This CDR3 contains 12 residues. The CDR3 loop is CSVTGQGGKQYV. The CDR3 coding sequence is TGCAGCGTTACAGGACAGGGTGGGAAGCAGTACGTC.

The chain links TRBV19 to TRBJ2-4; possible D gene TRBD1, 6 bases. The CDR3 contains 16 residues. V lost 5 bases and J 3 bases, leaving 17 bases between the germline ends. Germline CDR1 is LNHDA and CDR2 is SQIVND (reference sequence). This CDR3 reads CASSVSQGRVKNIQYF. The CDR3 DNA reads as TGTGCCAGTAGTGTTTCACAGGGAAGGGTCAAAAACATTCAGTACTTC.

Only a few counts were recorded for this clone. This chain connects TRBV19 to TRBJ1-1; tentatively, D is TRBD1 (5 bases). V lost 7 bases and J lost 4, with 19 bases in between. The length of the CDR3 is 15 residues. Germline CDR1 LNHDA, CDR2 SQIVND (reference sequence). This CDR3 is CASTSFGRVGTEAFF. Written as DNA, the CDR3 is TGTGCCAGTACCAGTTTCGGCAGGGTCGGCACTGAAGCTTTCTTT.

CDR3 in amino acids: CAISEGVSGNTIYF. DNA of the CDR3: TGTGCCATCAGTGAAGGGGTTTCTGGAAACACCATATATTTT. The J gene is TRBJ1-3, the V gene TRBV10-3; the D gene is possibly TRBD1 (5 bases). With 3 bases removed from V and 1 base from J, the gap between germline ends came to 7 bases. Germline CDR1 is ENHRY and CDR2 is SYGVKD. The CDR3 is 14 residues long.

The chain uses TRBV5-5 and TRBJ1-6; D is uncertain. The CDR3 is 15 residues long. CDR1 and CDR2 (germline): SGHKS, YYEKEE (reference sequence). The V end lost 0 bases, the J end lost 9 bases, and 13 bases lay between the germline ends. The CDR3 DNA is TGTGCCAGCAGCTTGGTAGCCTCCAGCGGTTCACCCCTCCACTTT. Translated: CASSLVASSGSPLHF.

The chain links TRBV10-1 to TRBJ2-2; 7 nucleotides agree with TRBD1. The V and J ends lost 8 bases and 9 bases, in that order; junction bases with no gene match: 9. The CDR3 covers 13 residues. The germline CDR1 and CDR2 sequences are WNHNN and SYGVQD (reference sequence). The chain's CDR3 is CASANYRGRELFF. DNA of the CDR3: TGCGCCAGCGCCAATTACAGGGGAAGGGAGCTGTTTTTT.

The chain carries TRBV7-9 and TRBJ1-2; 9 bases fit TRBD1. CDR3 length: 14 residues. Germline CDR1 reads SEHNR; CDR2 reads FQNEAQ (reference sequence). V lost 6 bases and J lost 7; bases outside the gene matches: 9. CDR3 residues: CASSFGTGRGGYTF. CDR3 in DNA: TGTGCCAGCAGTTTCGGGACAGGGCGGGGTGGCTACACCTTC.

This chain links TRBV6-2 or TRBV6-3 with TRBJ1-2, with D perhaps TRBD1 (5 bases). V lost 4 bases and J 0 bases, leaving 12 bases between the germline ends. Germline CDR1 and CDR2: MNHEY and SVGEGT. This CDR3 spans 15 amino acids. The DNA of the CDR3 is TGTGCCAGCAGTTTGGGGGACTTCGCTAACTATGGCTACACCTTC. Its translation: CASSLGDFANYGYTF.

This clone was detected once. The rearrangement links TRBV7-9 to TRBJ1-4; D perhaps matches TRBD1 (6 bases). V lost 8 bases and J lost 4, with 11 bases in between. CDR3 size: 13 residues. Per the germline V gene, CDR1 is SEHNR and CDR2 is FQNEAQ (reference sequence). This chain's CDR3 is CASGRGRNEKLFF. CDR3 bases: TGTGCCAGCGGGCGGGGGCGTAATGAAAAACTGTTTTTT.

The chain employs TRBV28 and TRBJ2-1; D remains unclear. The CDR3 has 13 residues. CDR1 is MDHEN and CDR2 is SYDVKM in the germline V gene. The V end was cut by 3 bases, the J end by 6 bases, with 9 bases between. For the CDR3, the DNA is TGTGCCAGCAGTTTCTTGTCCCCCAATGAGCAGTTCTTC. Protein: CASSFLSPNEQFF.

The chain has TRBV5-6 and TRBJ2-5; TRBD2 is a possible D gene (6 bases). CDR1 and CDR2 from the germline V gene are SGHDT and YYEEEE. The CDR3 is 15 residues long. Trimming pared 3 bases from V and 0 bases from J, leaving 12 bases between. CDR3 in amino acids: CASSSRGWYQETQYF. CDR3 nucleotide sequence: TGTGCCAGCAGCTCTCGGGGGTGGTACCAAGAGACCCAGTACTTC.

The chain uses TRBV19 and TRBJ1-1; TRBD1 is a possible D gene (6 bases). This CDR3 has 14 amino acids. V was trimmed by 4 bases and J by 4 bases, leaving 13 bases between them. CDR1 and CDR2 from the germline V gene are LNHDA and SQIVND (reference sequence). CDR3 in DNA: TGTGCCAGTAGTAGTCAGGGGCGTTTCACTGAAGCTTTCTTT. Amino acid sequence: CASSSQGRFTEAFF.